The T cell receptor beta chain described here comes from a study of T cells in Graves' hyperthyroidism and ophthalmopathy (dated 2019 in TCRdb). With respect to the entire study: Peripheral blood was collected at initial diagnosis, before any treatment. The roughly 100 discovery patients were randomly divided into training and test sets at a 7:3 ratio. The paper reports TCR Vbeta CDR3 sequencing of 140 or so peripheral blood samples: over 40 ophthalmopathy, 75 to 80 hyperthyroidism and approximately 17 progressor patients. In addition, the study compared T-cell repertoires in thyroid tissue and in blood from about six Graves' hyperthyroidism patients. A discovery cohort of approximately 100 patients, roughly 45 with Graves' ophthalmopathy and approximately 60 with stable Graves' hyperthyroidism, was used to find distinguishing TCR V-J signatures. Following sampling, methimazole starting at 30 mg daily was given to hyperthyroidism patients, and high-dose intravenous methylprednisolone was given to ophthalmopathy patients. Whether ophthalmopathy could be predicted prospectively was tested in an independent validation cohort made up of under 20 hyperthyroidism patients plus 17 patients who later progressed to ophthalmopathy.

The CDR3 holds 13 amino acids from the cysteine to the phenylalanine. The read is trimmed to its CDR3 DNA, 39 bases read in frame from base 1. Trimming costs V 3 bases and J 2 bases, and their ends lie 11 bases apart. CDR1 and CDR2 (DFQATT, SNEGSKA) derive from the germline V gene (reference sequence). What the research found in general, with its limitations: No statistical method was used to fix the sample size in advance, and group allocation was not hidden from the investigators. In validation, the model predicted progression to ophthalmopathy a median of 6.5 months before onset, with 70% to 71% sensitivity and roughly 72% specificity. Most expanded thyroid clonotypes (frequency above 0.001) were also detected in blood, a finding suggesting that blood repertoires may reflect thyroid immune responses. In cross-validation, a model built on a 13 V-J signature told ophthalmopathy apart from stable hyperthyroidism with 85% to 90% sensitivity and roughly 81% specificity, and in testing the same model reached 80%/75%.

Amplification of TCR beta CDR3 regions was carried out from RNA transcripts. The first round of RT-PCR for the TCR CDR3 was performed with the HTBI primer set and the Qiagen OneStep RT-PCR kit. A second multiplex PCR round built the libraries, followed by size selection and purification. The libraries were sequenced on an Illumina HiSeq2000 using paired-end 100 bp reads. Per the authors' processing: SOAPnuke was used to process the raw data, removing reads that contained adapters or uncalled bases, had a mean Phred below 15, or lacked an exact match to the constant primer or identifier. High-quality paired reads were merged using COPE v1.2.5, and each unique nucleotide sequence was defined as a clonotype. Clonotypes were aligned to IMGT TRBV, TRBD and TRBJ reference segments using MiTCR v1.1. Only V-J combinations with frequency above 0.0001, covering 99% to 99.2% of repertoires, were analysed. A TCS score was defined as the ratio between F50 (clonal expansion) and ExV (chaos), using BLOSUM62-based TCRdist between CDR3 peptides within each V-J. Welch's t-statistics and random forest reduced 500 to 650 V-J features to 13, which were used in a naive Bayes classifier (R e1071). Using fastp trimming at Q25 and MiXCR clonotype assembly, TCRdb reanalyzed the public sequencing data and kept in-frame beta chains. When rows share a CDR3 protein, they turn into one entry using the most common DNA and genes. TCRdb, rather than the study authors, made the V and J calls. In all, the sample holds approximately 510,000 distinct CDR3 sequences, and 20% of those were seen once. The top ten constitute more than 20% of the sample.

As to this clonotype: Its cognate antigen has yet to be identified. Base qualities are not at hand, and no much larger clone is one base apart.

Stable Graves' hyperthyroidism was defined as no progression to ophthalmopathy during 18 months of follow-up. Hyperthyroidism patients were newly diagnosed, with disease duration under 2 months, and aged 18 to 65 years. Any patient with an uncontrolled infection, another autoimmune disease, pregnancy or lactation was excluded. Diagnoses relied on clinical symptoms, serum thyroxine and TRAb, thyroid ultrasound and orbital computed tomography. PBMCs were separated from roughly 10 ml of fresh peripheral blood using Ficoll-Paque density gradient centrifugation. Trizol reagent was used to extract total RNA, and RNA quality was then checked on an Agilent 2100 Bioanalyzer.

The sample consisted of blood. The V and J segments used are TRBV20-1 and TRBJ2-7, and TRBD1 may be the D gene, going by 6 matching bases. The TCR comes from a man between 18 and 35 years old with Graves' hyperthyroidism. In nucleotide form, the sequence is TGCAGTGCTAGCCCGGGACAAGCCTACGAGCAGTACTTC. Its coded protein is CSASPGQAYEQYF.